This TCR beta chain was sequenced for a study of Ad26.COV2.S vaccination and SARS-CoV-2 variants. Germline lookup yields CDR1 MNHEY and CDR2 SVGAGI. V gave up 2 bases and J gave up 2 bases; unmatched junction bases: 5. The CDR3 sequence is 16 residues long. Regarding treatment: around 19 received Ad26.COV2.S at low or high dose, single or two shots; roughly 5 received placebo; per-sample allocation not given. The investigators took samples on day 63 after the first vaccine or placebo injection. Profiled with immunoSEQ multiplex PCR; TCRdb holds only in-frame clones, not every one. The sample lists a few hundred thousand clones; 92% were seen once.

The material sequenced was peripheral blood, taken in a trial of Ad26.COV2.S vaccine versus placebo. The TCR comes from a person between 18 and 65 years old who received the Ad26.COV2.S COVID-19 vaccine or a placebo. The genes are TRBV6-5 and TRBJ2-3, with TRBD1 matching 9 bases. The CDR3 reads CASSYVGTGSTDTQYF. Written as DNA, the CDR3 is TGTGCCAGCAGTTACGTCGGGACAGGGTCCACAGATACGCAGTATTTT.